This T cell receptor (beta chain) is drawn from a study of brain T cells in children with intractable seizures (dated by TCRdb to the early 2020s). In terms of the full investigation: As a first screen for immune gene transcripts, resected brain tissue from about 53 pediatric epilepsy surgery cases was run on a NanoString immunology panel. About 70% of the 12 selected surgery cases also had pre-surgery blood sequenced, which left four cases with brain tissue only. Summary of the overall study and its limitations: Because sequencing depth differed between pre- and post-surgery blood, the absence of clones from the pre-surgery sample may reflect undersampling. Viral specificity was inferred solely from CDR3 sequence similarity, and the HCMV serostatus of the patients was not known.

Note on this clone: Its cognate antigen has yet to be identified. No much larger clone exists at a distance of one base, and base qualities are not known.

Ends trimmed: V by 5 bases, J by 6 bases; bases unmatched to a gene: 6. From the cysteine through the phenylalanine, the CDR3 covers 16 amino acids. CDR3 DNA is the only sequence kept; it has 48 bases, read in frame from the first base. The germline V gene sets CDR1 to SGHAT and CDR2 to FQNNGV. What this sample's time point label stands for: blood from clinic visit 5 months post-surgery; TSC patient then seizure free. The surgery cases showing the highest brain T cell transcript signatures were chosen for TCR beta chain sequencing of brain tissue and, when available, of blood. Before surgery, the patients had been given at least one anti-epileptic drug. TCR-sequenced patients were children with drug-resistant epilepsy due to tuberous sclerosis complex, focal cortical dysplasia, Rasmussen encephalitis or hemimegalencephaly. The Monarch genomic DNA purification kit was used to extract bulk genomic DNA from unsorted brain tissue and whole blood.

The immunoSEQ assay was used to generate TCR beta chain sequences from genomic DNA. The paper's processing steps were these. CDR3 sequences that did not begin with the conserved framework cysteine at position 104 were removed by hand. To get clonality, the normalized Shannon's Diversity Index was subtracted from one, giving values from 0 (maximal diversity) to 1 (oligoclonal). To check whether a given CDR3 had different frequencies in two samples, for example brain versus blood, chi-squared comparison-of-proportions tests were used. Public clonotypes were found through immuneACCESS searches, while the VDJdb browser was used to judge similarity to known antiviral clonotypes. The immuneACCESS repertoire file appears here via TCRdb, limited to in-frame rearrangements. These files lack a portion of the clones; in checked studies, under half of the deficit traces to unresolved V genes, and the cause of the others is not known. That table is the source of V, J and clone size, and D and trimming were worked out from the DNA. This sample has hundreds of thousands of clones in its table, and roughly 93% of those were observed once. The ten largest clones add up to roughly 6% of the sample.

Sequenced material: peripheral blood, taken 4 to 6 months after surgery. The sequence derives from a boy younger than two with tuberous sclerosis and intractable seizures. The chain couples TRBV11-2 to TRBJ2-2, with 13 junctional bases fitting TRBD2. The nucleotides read TGTGCCAGCAGCCGTGGACTAGCGGGAGATGCCGGGGAGCTGTTTTTT. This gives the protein CASSRGLAGDAGELFF.